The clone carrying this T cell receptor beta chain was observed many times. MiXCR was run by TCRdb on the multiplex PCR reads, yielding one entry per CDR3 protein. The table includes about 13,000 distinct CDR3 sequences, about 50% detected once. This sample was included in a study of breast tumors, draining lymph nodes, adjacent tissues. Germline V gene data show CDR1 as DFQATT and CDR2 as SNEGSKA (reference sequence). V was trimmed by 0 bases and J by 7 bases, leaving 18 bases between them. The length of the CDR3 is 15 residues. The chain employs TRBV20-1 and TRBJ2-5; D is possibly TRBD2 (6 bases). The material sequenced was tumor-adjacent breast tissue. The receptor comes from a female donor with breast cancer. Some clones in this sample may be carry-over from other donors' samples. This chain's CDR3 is CSARDVGRVGGTQYF. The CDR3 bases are TGCAGTGCTAGAGATGTCGGAAGAGTGGGGGGGACCCAGTACTTC.